This entry lists 10 T cell receptor beta chains sequenced from one sample in a study of vaccination and CD4 T cells after COVID-19. The Oncomine TCR Beta short-read assay sequenced DNA from cultured CD4+ T cells. TCRdb itself ran the PCR reads through MiXCR, one entry per CDR3 protein. The sample holds about 20,000 distinct CDR3 sequences, roughly three fifths seen once. No antigen has been assigned to these receptors. Treatment indicated: roughly 10-day PBMC culture with coronavirus spike peptide pools or control peptides (ViraFEST assay). The specimen comprised CD4+ T cells from blood, cultured in vitro, sampled after SARS-CoV-2 vaccination. The source of these receptors is a human donor who had recovered from COVID-19.

There are a few counts of this clonotype. The chain uses TRBV20-1 and TRBJ1-1; D gene ambiguous. CDR1 and CDR2 from the germline V gene are DFQATT and SNEGSKA (reference sequence). This CDR3 spans 12 amino acids. The ends were cut back, 1 base at V and 3 bases at J, with 6 bases in the middle. CDR3 amino acids: CSARVSYTEAFF. The CDR3 DNA sequence: TGCAGTGCTAGAGTAAGTTACACTGAAGCTTTCTTT.

This sequence joins TRBV6-1 and TRBJ2-1, with a possible D match to TRBD2 (6 bases). V lost 5 bases, J lost 0 bases, and 11 bases lay in between. Germline values: CDR1 MNHNS, CDR2 SASEGT. The CDR3 spans 15 residues. The DNA for the CDR3 is TGTGCCAGCAGTCGGGACTGGAGCTCCTACAATGAGCAGTTCTTC. It codes for CASSRDWSSYNEQFF.

This clonotype was counted a few times. The CDR3 here is CSASTGVGVGNEQYF. DNA for the CDR3: TGCAGTGCTAGTACAGGGGTCGGAGTGGGTAATGAGCAGTACTTC. The gene calls are TRBV20-1 and TRBJ2-7; 7 bases fit TRBD1. V lost 3 bases to trimming and J lost 7 bases; unmatched junction nucleotides: 15. Germline V gene data show CDR1 as DFQATT and CDR2 as SNEGSKA (reference sequence). This CDR3 has 15 residues.

The chain links TRBV20-1 to TRBJ2-3; TRBD2 matches at 16 bases. The CDR3 has 17 amino acids. The trim removed 5 bases at V and 1 base at J, leaving 6 bases unmatched. Per the germline V gene, CDR1 is DFQATT and CDR2 is SNEGSKA (reference sequence). The CDR3 DNA reads TGCAGTGCTTCCGGGACTAGCGGGAGGGGGGGCACAGATACGCAGTATTTT. It translates to CSASGTSGRGGTDTQYF.

This chain links TRBV20-1 with TRBJ2-1; 9 bases are shared with TRBD1. The CDR3 has 17 amino acids. The germline V gene has CDR1 DFQATT and CDR2 SNEGSKA (reference sequence). J was trimmed by 5 bases and V by 0 bases; bases with no gene match: 11. The DNA of the CDR3 is TGCAGTGCTAGAGATTACGAGAATCGACAGGGGGACAATGAGCAGTTCTTC. Translation: CSARDYENRQGDNEQFF.

The chain employs TRBV7-2 and TRBJ2-7; TRBD1 matches 9 bases. Germline CDR1 is SGHTA and CDR2 is FQGNSA. J lost 9 bases, V lost 5 bases, and 11 bases had no gene match. The CDR3 has 14 amino acids. Written as DNA, the CDR3 is TGTGCCAGCAGCCACGGGACAGGGAATGGGGTGCAGTACTTC. This sequence encodes CASSHGTGNGVQYF.

The chain joins TRBV20-1 to TRBJ1-1; the D is unclear. The germline V gene has CDR1 DFQATT and CDR2 SNEGSKA (reference sequence). Between the trimmed V and J ends, which lost 2 bases and 0 bases, there was a span of 7 bases. This CDR3 has 13 amino acids. CDR3 loop: CSARSSMNTEAFF. In DNA, the CDR3 is TGCAGTGCTAGATCCAGTATGAACACTGAAGCTTTCTTT.

The V gene is TRBV7-2, the J gene TRBJ2-5; no definite D call. Germline-derived CDR1 and CDR2 are SGHTA and FQGNSA. V was trimmed by 5 bases and J by 3 bases, leaving 16 bases between them. The CDR3 has 15 residues. The CDR3 region has the DNA TGTGCCAGCAGCGGTGGGCAAGGGCGAGAAGAGACCCAGTACTTC. It is translated as CASSGGQGREETQYF.

This rearrangement joins TRBV7-2 to TRBJ1-5; D is undetermined. CDR1 SGHTA and CDR2 FQGNSA come from the germline V gene. The V end was cut by 7 bases, the J end by 0 bases, with 7 bases between. The CDR3 length is 13 residues. Here the CDR3 reads CASTGNSNQPQHF. CDR3 nucleotide sequence: TGTGCCAGCACAGGAAATAGCAATCAGCCCCAGCATTTT.

V is TRBV11-3 and J is TRBJ1-2; no firm D call. This CDR3 region has 15 residues. Trimming shortened V by 5 bases and J by 2 bases, and 15 bases separated the two germline ends. Per germline, CDR1 SGHNT and CDR2 YENEEA. The CDR3 region is CASSPGSVGNYGYTF. The CDR3 DNA is TGTGCCAGCAGCCCCGGATCTGTGGGGAACTATGGCTACACCTTC.